The 15 T cell receptor beta chains presented below share a single source sample, sequenced in a study of blood T cell repertoires in COVID-19. This table comes from immunoSEQ multiplex PCR, and its TCRdb copy is limited to in-frame clones, with some not included. The top ten clones hold roughly 20% of a sample with about 210,000 clones, 85% of them seen once. Sequencing was performed on PBMCs or T cells enriched from blood (not recorded which). Every receptor here comes from a man aged 40-50 years who had recovered from COVID-19.

This chain joins TRBV29-1 and TRBJ2-5, with TRBD2 as a possible D gene (5 bases). Trimming cost V 5 bases and J 5 bases, with 15 bases left between them. This CDR3 spans 13 amino acids. Germline lookup yields CDR1 SQVTM and CDR2 ANQGSEA. The CDR3 nucleotides are TGCAGCGTTACTACTAGTAAAAGGGAGACCCAGTACTTC. Translating it yields CSVTTSKRETQYF.

V and J are TRBV24-1 and TRBJ2-3; 9 nucleotides line up with TRBD1. This CDR3 is 15 amino acids long. V trimming: 6 bases; J trimming: 4 bases; junction bases outside the gene matches: 7. Looked up from germline, CDR1 is KGHDR and CDR2 is SFDVKD. The CDR3 nucleotides are TGTGCCACCAGTAGCAGACAGGGGGTCGCAGATACGCAGTATTTT. It encodes CATSSRQGVADTQYF.

This rearrangement joins TRBV2 to TRBJ2-7; 9 nucleotides line up with TRBD1. This CDR3 region has 15 residues. Germline CDR1 SNHLY, CDR2 FYNNEI. V was clipped by 7 bases and J by 2 bases; unmatched bases: 9. CDR3 bases: TGTGCCAGCATAATCGGCGACAGGGGGGCCTACGAGCAGTACTTC. Translated: CASIIGDRGAYEQYF.

The table lists this clone with a few counts. The chain couples TRBV2 to TRBJ2-2, with TRBD2 matching 7 bases. CDR1 and CDR2 from the germline V gene are SNHLY and FYNNEI. After removal of 2 bases from V and 6 bases from J, the junction contained 9 bases not matched to a gene. The CDR3 has 16 residues. CDR3: CASSEIGGRGAGELFF. CDR3 nucleotides: TGTGCCAGCAGTGAAATCGGCGGTCGGGGGGCCGGGGAGCTGTTTTTT.

V usage is TRBV12-3 or TRBV12-4 and J usage is TRBJ2-7; the D gene is possibly TRBD2 (5 bases). The CDR3 is 11 residues long. Trimming shortened V by 6 bases and J by 6 bases, and 9 bases separated the two germline ends. In nucleotides, the CDR3 is TGTGCCAGCAGACTCGGGGTCGAGCAGTACTTC. Amino acids: CASRLGVEQYF.

There are a few counts of this clone. The V and J genes are TRBV4-1 and TRBJ1-1, with TRBD1 as a possible D gene (6 bases). Germline-derived CDR1 and CDR2 are MGHRA and YSYEKL. V lost 4 bases and J lost 0, with 15 bases in between. CDR3 length: 16 amino acids. The CDR3 coding sequence is TGCGCCAGCAGCCTTGGGTTGGACAGTTTGAACACTGAAGCTTTCTTT. It codes for CASSLGLDSLNTEAFF.

This clone came up a few times. The chain employs TRBV5-1 and TRBJ1-1; TRBD1 might be the D (5 bases). The CDR3 is 15 residues long. V lost 0 bases to trimming and J lost 4 bases, with 13 bases between them. Germline-derived CDR1 and CDR2 are SGHRS and YFSETQ. The chain's CDR3 is CASSLAGQGGTEAFF. CDR3 nucleotides: TGCGCCAGCAGCTTGGCCGGGCAGGGCGGCACTGAAGCTTTCTTT. Supplemented by reference TRBV5-1 and TRBJ1-1, the full variable domain reads KAGVTQTPRYLIKTRGQQVTLSCSPISGHRSVSWYQQTPGQGLQFLFEYFSETQRNKGNFPGRFSGRQFSNSRSEMNVSTLELGDSALYLCASSLAGQGGTEAFFGQGTRLTVV.

V usage is TRBV11-2 and J usage is TRBJ2-5, with unresolved D. V was cut by 0 bases and J by 5 bases, with 13 bases left in between. The CDR3 runs to 15 residues. In germline, CDR1 is SGHAT, CDR2 FQNNGV. The CDR3 bases are TGTGCCAGCAGCTTAGATCCACCGCCTCGGGAGACCCAGTACTTC. Protein: CASSLDPPPRETQYF.

V and J are TRBV19 and TRBJ1-1, with 11 bases aligning to TRBD1. The CDR3 consists of 15 residues. Germline CDR1 LNHDA, CDR2 SQIVND (reference sequence). V gave up 8 bases and J gave up 3 bases; unmatched junction bases: 8. The DNA of the CDR3 is TGTGCCAGTGTGGACAGGGGGCGAAGGGACACTGAAGCTTTCTTT. Its protein is CASVDRGRRDTEAFF.

This clone is a singleton in its sample. The chain combines TRBV6-2 or TRBV6-3 with TRBJ1-1; 11 nucleotides match TRBD1. Germline loops: CDR1 MNHEY, CDR2 SVGEGT. The trim removed 2 bases at V and 7 bases at J, leaving 6 bases unmatched. CDR3 length: 15 amino acids. The CDR3 is CASSYPGQGEGEAFF. As DNA, the CDR3 is TGTGCCAGCAGTTACCCGGGACAGGGGGAAGGTGAAGCTTTCTTT.

This chain links TRBV5-8 with TRBJ2-5, with 9 bases that match TRBD1. CDR1 and CDR2 from the germline V gene are SGHTS and YDEGEE. Trimming cost V 3 bases and J 0 bases; bases outside gene matches: 0. CDR3 length equals 14 residues. Here the CDR3 DNA reads TGTGCCAGCAGCTGGACAGGGGACCAAGAGACCCAGTACTTC. Its protein product is CASSWTGDQETQYF.

The gene calls are TRBV3-1 (or the pseudogene TRBV3-2) and TRBJ1-1; no firm D call. The CDR3 has 14 amino acids. V shed 1 base and J shed 1 base, with 7 bases lying between them. Germline CDR1 reads LGHDT; CDR2 reads YNNKEL (reference sequence). CDR3 DNA sequence: TGTGCCAGCAGCCAAGTGGCACCGAACACTGAAGCTTTCTTT. It specifies CASSQVAPNTEAFF.

The gene calls are TRBV4-1 and TRBJ1-4; no definite D call. Germline-derived CDR1 and CDR2 are MGHRA and YSYEKL. CDR3 length equals 15 residues. The V and J ends lost 1 base and 6 bases respectively, with 12 bases between them. CDR3 in amino acids: CASSQVGRKDEKLFF. In DNA form, the CDR3 reads TGCGCCAGCAGCCAAGTAGGGAGGAAAGATGAAAAACTGTTTTTT.

The chain uses TRBV2 and TRBJ1-4, with D unclear. Looked up from germline, CDR1 is SNHLY and CDR2 is FYNNEI. Trimming stripped 4 bases from V and 6 bases from J, with 6 bases between. CDR3 length: 12 residues. CDR3 coding DNA: TGTGCCAGCAGTGGGCAGTATGAAAAACTGTTTTTT. Translation gives CASSGQYEKLFF.

This chain uses TRBV29-1 with TRBJ1-2, with 7 positions matching TRBD1. Germline lookup yields CDR1 SQVTM and CDR2 ANQGSEA. The CDR3 is made up of 15 amino acids. Unmatched junction bases numbered 11, after V lost 3 bases and J lost 4 bases. DNA for the CDR3: TGCAGCGTTGATCGGGAACAGGGGCCCTCCTATGGCTACACCTTC. Its protein product is CSVDREQGPSYGYTF.